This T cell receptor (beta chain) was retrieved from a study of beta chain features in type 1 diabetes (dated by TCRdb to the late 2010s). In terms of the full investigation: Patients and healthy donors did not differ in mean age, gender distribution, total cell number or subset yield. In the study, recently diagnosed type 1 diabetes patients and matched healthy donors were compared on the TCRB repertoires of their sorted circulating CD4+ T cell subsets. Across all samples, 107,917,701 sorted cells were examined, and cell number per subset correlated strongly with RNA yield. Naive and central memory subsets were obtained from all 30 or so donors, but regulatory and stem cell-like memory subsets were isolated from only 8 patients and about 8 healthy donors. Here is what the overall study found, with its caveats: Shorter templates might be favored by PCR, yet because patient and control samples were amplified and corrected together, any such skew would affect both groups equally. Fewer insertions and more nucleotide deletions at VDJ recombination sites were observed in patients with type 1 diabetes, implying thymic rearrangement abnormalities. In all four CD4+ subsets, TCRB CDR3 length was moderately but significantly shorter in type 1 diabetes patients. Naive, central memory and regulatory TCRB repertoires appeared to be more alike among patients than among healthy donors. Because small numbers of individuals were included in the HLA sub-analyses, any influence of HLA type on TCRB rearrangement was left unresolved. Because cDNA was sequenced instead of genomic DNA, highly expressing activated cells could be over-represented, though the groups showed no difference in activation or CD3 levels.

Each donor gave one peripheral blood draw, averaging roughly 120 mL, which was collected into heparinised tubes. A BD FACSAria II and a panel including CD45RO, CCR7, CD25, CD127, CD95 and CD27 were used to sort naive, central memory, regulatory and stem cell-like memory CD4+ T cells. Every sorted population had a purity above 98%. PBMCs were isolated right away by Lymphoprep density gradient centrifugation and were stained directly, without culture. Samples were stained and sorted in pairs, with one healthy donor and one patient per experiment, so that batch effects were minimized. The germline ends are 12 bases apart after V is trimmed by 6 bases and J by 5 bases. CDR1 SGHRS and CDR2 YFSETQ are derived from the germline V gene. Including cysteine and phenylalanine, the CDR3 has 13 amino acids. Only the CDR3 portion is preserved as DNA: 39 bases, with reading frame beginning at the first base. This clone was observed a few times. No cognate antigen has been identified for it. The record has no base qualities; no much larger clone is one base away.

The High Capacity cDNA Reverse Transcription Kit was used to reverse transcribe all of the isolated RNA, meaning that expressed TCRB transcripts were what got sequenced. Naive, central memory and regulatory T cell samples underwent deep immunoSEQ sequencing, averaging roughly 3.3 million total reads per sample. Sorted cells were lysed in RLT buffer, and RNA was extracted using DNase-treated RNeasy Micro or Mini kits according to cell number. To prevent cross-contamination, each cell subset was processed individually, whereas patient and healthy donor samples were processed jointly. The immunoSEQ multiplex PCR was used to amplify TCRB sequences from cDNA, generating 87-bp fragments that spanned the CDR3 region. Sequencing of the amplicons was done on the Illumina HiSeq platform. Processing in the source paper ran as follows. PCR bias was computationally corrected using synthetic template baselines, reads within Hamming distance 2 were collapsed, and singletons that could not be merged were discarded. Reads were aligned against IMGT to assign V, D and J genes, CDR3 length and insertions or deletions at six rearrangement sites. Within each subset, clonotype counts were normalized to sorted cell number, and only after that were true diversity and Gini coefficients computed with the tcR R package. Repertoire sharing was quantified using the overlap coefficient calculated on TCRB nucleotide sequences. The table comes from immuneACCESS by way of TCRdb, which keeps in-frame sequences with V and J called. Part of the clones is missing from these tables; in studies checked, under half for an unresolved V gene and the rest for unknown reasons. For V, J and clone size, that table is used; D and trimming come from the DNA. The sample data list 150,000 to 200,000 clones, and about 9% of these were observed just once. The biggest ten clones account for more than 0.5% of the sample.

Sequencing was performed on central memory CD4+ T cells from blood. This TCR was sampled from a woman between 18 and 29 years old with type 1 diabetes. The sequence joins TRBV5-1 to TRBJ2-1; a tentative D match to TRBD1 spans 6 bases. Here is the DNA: TGCGCCAGCAAGAGGACAGCCGACAATGAGCAGTTCTTC. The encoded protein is CASKRTADNEQFF.